Following are 18 T cell receptor beta chains from one sample sequenced in a study of Graves' ophthalmopathy and Graves' hyperthyroidism. RNA served as the template for amplifying TCR beta CDR3 regions. HTBI-primed RT-PCR formed the first round, and a multiplex PCR formed the second. TCRdb re-analysed the multiplex PCR reads in MiXCR, keeping a single row per CDR3 protein. The table records a few hundred thousand distinct CDR3 sequences, less than 45% of them present only once. The sequencing sample was made of peripheral blood or thyroid tissue (not recorded which). The receptors here all came from an adult man with Graves' hyperthyroidism.

This clonotype was recorded many times. The chain links TRBV7-9 to TRBJ2-5; D is perhaps TRBD2 (5 bases). This CDR3 region has 13 residues. CDR1 is SEHNR and CDR2 is FQNEAQ in the germline V gene (reference sequence). Trimming pared 8 bases from V and 1 base from J, leaving 11 bases between. Written as DNA, the CDR3 is TGTGCCAGCGAGGGAGAGTCCCAAGAGACCCAGTACTTC. Translated: CASEGESQETQYF.

The sample holds many counts of this clonotype. The rearrangement joins TRBV24-1 to TRBJ2-2; D gene uncertain. The V and J ends lost 5 bases and 1 base respectively, with 1 base between them. This CDR3 is 12 amino acids long. Germline CDR1 is KGHDR and CDR2 is SFDVKD. The CDR3 loop is CATSGNTGELFF. CDR3 nucleotides: TGTGCCACCAGTGGGAACACCGGGGAGCTGTTTTTT.

There are many counts of this clonotype. This chain connects TRBV20-1 to TRBJ2-7; D is perhaps TRBD1 (5 bases). Germline CDR1 is DFQATT and CDR2 is SNEGSKA (reference sequence). This CDR3 spans 13 amino acids. V lost 6 bases and J 1 base, leaving 13 bases between the germline ends. CDR3: CSAKTARSYEQYF. The CDR3 bases are TGCAGTGCAAAGACAGCCCGATCCTACGAGCAGTACTTC.

About this clonotype itself: One end of the junction fails to match germline, which may point to a read error. The rearrangement links TRBV30 to TRBJ2-7; the match to TRBD2 covers 9 bases. The germline V gene has CDR1 GTSNPN and CDR2 SVGIG (reference sequence). The CDR3 has 12 amino acids. The CDR3 DNA reads as TGTGCCTGGACTAGCGGGACCTACGAGCAGTGCTTC. As protein: CAWTSGTYEQCF.

This clonotype was counted many times. The chain employs TRBV9 and TRBJ1-1; D is uncertain. V shed 0 bases and J shed 4 bases, with 7 bases lying between them. From germline, CDR1 is SGDLS and CDR2 YYNGEE. The CDR3 contains 13 residues. The CDR3 nucleotides are TGTGCCAGCAGCGTAGAGCGGAGCACTGAAGCTTTCTTT. Amino acids: CASSVERSTEAFF.

This clonotype was counted ten times or more. The chain links TRBV11-3 to TRBJ2-7; D remains ambiguous. Trimming took off 5 bases at V and 0 bases at J, with 8 bases between the two ends. The CDR3 has 13 amino acids. Germline-derived CDR1 and CDR2 are SGHNT and YENEEA. This CDR3 reads CASSKPDSYEQYF. CDR3 bases: TGTGCCAGCAGCAAACCCGACTCCTACGAGCAGTACTTC. The whole variable domain, remainder taken from reference TRBV11-3 and TRBJ2-7, is EAGVVQSPRYKIIEKKQPVAFWCNPISGHNTLYWYLQNLGQGPELLIRYENEEAVDDSQLPKDRFSAERLKGVDSTLKIQPAELGDSAVYLCASSKPDSYEQYFGPGTRLTVT.

This clonotype was seen just once. The V and J genes are TRBV7-8 and TRBJ2-5, with 7 nucleotides matching TRBD2. The J call is in doubt because the DNA end fits TRBJ2-7 better. Germline values: CDR1 SGHVS, CDR2 FQNEAQ. The CDR3 consists of 17 residues. DNA for the CDR3: TGTGCCAGCAGCTTAGACGGGTTGCGGGGGAACTCCTACGAGCAGTACTTC. Amino acids: CASSLDGLRGNSYEQYF.

This clonotype was recorded many times. V is TRBV2 and J is TRBJ1-5; 7 positions match TRBD1. The trim removed 4 bases at V and 5 bases at J, leaving 5 bases unmatched. In germline, CDR1 is SNHLY, CDR2 FYNNEI. The CDR3 is made up of 14 amino acids. The CDR3 DNA reads TGTGCCAGCAGTGGACAGGGTACGTATCAGCCCCAGCATTTT. This gives the protein CASSGQGTYQPQHF.

As regards this clonotype: This may stem from a read error, because a much larger clone lies one nucleotide away. No conserved phenylalanine or tryptophan is present at the end of the CDR3, so a read error is the likely explanation. This chain uses TRBV4-1 with TRBJ2-7; a possible D gene is TRBD1 (5 bases). V lost 0 bases, J lost 6 bases, and 21 bases lay in between. This CDR3 is built from 17 residues. Germline lookup yields CDR1 MGHRA and CDR2 YSYEKL. The CDR3 bases are TGCGCCAGCAGCCAAGAGTTAGACAGTGCTTTCCTGGGCGAGCAGTACCTC. This gives the protein CASSQELDSAFLGEQYL.

This clonotype was seen more than once but under ten times. This chain connects TRBV4-1 to TRBJ1-3, with a weak D call TRBD1 (5 bases). From germline, CDR1 is MGHRA and CDR2 YSYEKL. This CDR3 spans 16 amino acids. Between the trimmed V and J ends, which lost 6 bases and 0 bases, there was a span of 15 bases. This CDR3 is CASSLQGLNSGNTIYF. DNA for the CDR3: TGCGCCAGCAGTCTGCAGGGCTTAAACTCTGGAAACACCATATATTTT.

This clonotype was counted many times. The V call is TRBV5-1, the J call TRBJ2-2; 11 positions match TRBD2. The J segment lost 4 bases and the V segment lost 0 bases, leaving 5 bases of the junction unmatched. Germline assignment: CDR1 SGHRS and CDR2 YFSETQ. The CDR3 covers 17 residues. The DNA for the CDR3 is TGCGCCAGCAGCTTGGCCCCTAGCGGGGGGCCCACCGGGGAGCTGTTTTTT. The encoded protein is CASSLAPSGGPTGELFF.

There are many counts of this clonotype. The chain joins TRBV19 to TRBJ2-7, with 13 bases lining up with TRBD2. Unmatched junction bases numbered 11, after V lost 1 base and J lost 5 bases. This CDR3 contains 18 residues. CDR1 is LNHDA and CDR2 is SQIVND in the germline V gene (reference sequence). CDR3 region: CASSIAPRTSGRGDEQYF. CDR3 coding DNA: TGTGCCAGTAGTATAGCCCCTCGGACTAGCGGGAGAGGGGACGAGCAGTACTTC.

Only one count was recorded for this clonotype. The chain couples TRBV10-3 to TRBJ2-7; 10 bases line up with TRBD2. The CDR3 is 14 amino acids. CDR1 ENHRY and CDR2 SYGVKD come from the germline V gene. The ends lost 11 bases at V and 6 bases at J; junction bases unmatched: 13. The CDR3 sequence: CAARDLTSGPEQYF. The CDR3 DNA sequence: TGTGCCGCCCGGGATTTGACTAGCGGGCCCGAGCAGTACTTC.

CDR3 sequence (DNA): TGTGCCAGTAGCCCCTCAGGGCCCCAGAACACTGAAGCTTTCTTT. Translating gives CASSPSGPQNTEAFF. The chain joins TRBV19 to TRBJ1-1, with D maybe TRBD1 (5 bases). The CDR3 contains 15 residues. Trimming removed 6 bases at V and 1 base at J, with 15 bases between. Germline CDR1 LNHDA, CDR2 SQIVND (reference sequence).

The rearrangement uses TRBV20-1 and TRBJ2-1; maybe TRBD1 (5 bases). Gene TRBJ2-7 matches the end of the DNA better, so the J call may be wrong. CDR1 and CDR2 from the germline V gene are DFQATT and SNEGSKA (reference sequence). The CDR3 loop spans 13 amino acids. This CDR3 is CSARQPTYNEQYF. The CDR3 nucleotides are TGCAGTGCCAGACAGCCTACCTACAATGAGCAGTACTTC.

The V gene is TRBV27, the J gene TRBJ1-2, with D unclear. From germline, CDR1 is MNHEY and CDR2 SMNVEV (reference sequence). There are 13 residues in the CDR3. The ends were cut back, 6 bases at V and 3 bases at J, with 11 bases in the middle. In DNA, the CDR3 is TGTGCCAGCAGACTGAACCGGGACTATGGCTACACCTTC. This codes for CASRLNRDYGYTF.

This clonotype has a count of ten or more. The gene calls are TRBV2 and TRBJ2-2; maybe TRBD2 (5 bases). Germline V gene sequence: CDR1 SNHLY, CDR2 FYNNEI. The CDR3 spans 13 residues. Trimming removed 7 bases from V and 3 bases from J, with 9 bases in between. The DNA for the CDR3 is TGTGCCAGCAAACCTAGCTACACCGGGGAGCTGTTTTTT. It specifies CASKPSYTGELFF.

The genes are TRBV13 and TRBJ1-2; TRBD1 might be the D (5 bases). This CDR3 region has 14 residues. Deletions cut 5 bases from V and 8 bases from J, with 18 bases between. CDR1 PRHDT and CDR2 FYEKMQ come from the germline V gene (reference sequence). CDR3 sequence (DNA): TGTGCCAGCAGCCCGACTGTCAAATGGGGCGGCTACACCTTC. This gives the protein CASSPTVKWGGYTF.